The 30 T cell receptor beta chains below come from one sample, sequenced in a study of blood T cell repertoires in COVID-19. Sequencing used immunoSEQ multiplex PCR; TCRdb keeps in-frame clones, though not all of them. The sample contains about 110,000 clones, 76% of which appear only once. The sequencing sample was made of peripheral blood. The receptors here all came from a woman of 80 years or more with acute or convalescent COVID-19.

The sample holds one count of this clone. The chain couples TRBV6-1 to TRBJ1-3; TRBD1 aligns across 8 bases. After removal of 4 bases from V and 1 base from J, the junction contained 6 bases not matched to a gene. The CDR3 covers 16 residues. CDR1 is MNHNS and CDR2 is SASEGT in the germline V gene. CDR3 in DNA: TGTGCCAGCAGTGCGGACAGGGCTTCTTCTGGAAACACCATATATTTT. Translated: CASSADRASSGNTIYF.

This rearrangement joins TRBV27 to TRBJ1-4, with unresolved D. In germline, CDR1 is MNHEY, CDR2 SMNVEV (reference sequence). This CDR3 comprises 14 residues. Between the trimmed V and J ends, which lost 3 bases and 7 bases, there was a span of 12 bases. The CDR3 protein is CASSLALRGEKLFF. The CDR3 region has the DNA TGTGCCAGCAGTTTGGCCCTGCGGGGTGAAAAACTGTTTTTT.

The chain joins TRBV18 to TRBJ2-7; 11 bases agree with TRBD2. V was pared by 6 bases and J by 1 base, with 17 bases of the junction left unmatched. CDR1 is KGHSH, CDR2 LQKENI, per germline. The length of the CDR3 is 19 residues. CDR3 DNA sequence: TGTGCCAGCTCGCAATCGGTGGCTAGCGGGAGGATAGGTTCCTACGAGCAGTACTTC. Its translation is CASSQSVASGRIGSYEQYF.

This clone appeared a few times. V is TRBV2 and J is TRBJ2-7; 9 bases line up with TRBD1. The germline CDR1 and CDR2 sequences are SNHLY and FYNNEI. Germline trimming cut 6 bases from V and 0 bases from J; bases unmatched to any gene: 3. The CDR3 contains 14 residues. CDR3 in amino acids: CASSRDRVSYEQYF. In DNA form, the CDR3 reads TGTGCCAGCAGCCGGGACAGGGTCTCCTACGAGCAGTACTTC.

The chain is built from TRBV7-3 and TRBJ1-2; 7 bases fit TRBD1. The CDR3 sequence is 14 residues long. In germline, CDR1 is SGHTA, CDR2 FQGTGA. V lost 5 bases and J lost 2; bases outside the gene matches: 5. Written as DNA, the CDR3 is TGTGCCAGCAGCGACCTGACAGGGAACTATGGCTACACCTTC. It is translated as CASSDLTGNYGYTF.

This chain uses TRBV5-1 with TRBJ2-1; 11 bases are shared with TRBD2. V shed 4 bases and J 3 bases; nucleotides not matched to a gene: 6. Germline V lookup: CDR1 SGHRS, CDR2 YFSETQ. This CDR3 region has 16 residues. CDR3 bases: TGCGCCAGCAGCCAGGTAGCGGGGGGGATCTACAATGAGCAGTTCTTC. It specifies CASSQVAGGIYNEQFF. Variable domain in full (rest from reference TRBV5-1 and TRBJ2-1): KAGVTQTPRYLIKTRGQQVTLSCSPISGHRSVSWYQQTPGQGLQFLFEYFSETQRNKGNFPGRFSGRQFSNSRSEMNVSTLELGDSALYLCASSQVAGGIYNEQFFGPGTRLTVL.

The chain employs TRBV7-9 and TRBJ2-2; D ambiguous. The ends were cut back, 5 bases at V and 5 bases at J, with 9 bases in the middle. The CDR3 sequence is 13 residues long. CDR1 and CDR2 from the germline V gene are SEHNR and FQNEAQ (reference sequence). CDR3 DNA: TGTGCCAGCAGCCCTGTTCGGACCGGGGAGCTGTTTTTT. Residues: CASSPVRTGELFF.

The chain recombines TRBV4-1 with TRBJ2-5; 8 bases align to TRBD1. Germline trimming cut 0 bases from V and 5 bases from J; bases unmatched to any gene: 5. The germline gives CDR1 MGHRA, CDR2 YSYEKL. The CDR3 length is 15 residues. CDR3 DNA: TGCGCCAGCAGCCAAGATATGGGACAGGCGGAGACCCAGTACTTC. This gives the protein CASSQDMGQAETQYF.

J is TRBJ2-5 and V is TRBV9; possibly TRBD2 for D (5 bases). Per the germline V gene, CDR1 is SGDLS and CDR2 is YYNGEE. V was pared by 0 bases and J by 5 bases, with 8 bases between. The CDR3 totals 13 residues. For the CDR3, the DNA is TGTGCCAGCAGCGTAGGGAGGACGGAGACCCAGTACTTC. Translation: CASSVGRTETQYF. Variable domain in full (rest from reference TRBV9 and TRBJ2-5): DSGVTQTPKHLITATGQRVTLRCSPRSGDLSVYWYQQSLDQGLQFLIQYYNGEERAKGNILERFSAQQFPDLHSELNLSSLELGDSALYFCASSVGRTETQYFGPGTRLLVL.

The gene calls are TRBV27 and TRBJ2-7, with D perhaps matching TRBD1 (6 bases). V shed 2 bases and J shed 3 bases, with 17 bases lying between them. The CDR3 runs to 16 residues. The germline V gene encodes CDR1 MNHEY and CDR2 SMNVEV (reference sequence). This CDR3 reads CASSLMYRGGDYEQYF. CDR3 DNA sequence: TGTGCCAGCAGTTTAATGTATCGAGGGGGAGACTACGAGCAGTACTTC.

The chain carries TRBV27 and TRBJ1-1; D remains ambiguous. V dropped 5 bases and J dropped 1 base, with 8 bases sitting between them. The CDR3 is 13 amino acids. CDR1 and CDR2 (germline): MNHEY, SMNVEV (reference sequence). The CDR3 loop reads CASSPPGNTEAFF. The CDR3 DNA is TGTGCCAGCAGTCCGCCGGGGAACACTGAAGCTTTCTTT.

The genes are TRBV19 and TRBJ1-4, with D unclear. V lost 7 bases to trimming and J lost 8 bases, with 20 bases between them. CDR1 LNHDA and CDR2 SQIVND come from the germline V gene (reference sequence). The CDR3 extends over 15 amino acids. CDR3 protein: CASTSEGLGEEKLFF. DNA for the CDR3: TGTGCCAGTACCTCGGAGGGCCTCGGGGAGGAAAAACTGTTTTTT.

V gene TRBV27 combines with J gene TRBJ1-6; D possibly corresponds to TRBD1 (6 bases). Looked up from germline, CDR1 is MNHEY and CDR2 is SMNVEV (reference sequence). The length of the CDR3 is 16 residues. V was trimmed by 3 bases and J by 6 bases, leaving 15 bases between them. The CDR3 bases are TGTGCCAGCAGTTTTTCGGGGGGGGCAAGTAATTCACCCCTCCACTTT. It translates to CASSFSGGASNSPLHF.

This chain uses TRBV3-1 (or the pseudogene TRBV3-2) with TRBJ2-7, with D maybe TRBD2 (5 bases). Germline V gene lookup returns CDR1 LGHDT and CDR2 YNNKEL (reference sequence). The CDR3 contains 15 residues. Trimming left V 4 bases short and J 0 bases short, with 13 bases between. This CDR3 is CASSRGPSGSYEQYF. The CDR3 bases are TGTGCCAGCAGCCGAGGGCCCAGCGGCTCCTACGAGCAGTACTTC.

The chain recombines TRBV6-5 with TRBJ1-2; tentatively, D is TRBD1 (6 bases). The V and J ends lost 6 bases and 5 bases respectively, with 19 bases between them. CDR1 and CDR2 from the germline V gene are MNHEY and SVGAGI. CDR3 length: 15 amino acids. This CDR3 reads CASSPTGDIPYGYTF. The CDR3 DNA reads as TGTGCCAGCAGCCCGACAGGTGACATACCTTATGGCTACACCTTC.

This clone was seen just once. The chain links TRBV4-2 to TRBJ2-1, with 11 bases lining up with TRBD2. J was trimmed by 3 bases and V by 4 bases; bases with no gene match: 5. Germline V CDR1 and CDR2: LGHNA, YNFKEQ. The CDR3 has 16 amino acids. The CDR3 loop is CASSLGGTSGYNEQFF. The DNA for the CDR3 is TGTGCCAGCAGCCTGGGAGGGACTAGCGGCTACAATGAGCAGTTCTTC.

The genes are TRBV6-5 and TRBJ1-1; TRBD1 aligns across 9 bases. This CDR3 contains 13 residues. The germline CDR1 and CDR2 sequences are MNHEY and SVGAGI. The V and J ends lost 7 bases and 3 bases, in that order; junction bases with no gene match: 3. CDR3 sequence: CASTWTGDTEAFF. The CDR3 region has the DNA TGTGCCAGCACCTGGACAGGGGACACTGAAGCTTTCTTT.

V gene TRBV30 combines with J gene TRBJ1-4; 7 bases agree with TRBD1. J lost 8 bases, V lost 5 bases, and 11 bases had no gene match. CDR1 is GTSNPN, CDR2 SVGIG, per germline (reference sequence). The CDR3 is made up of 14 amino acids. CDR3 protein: CAWREGARGEKLFF. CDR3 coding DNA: TGTGCCTGGCGGGAGGGGGCGCGTGGAGAAAAACTGTTTTTT.

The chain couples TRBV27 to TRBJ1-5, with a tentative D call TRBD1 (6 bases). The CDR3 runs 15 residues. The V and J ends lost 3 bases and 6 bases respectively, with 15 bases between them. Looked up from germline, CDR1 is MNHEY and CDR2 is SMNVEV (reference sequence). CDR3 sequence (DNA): TGTGCCAGCAGTTTCAAGGGGGTTTGGGGTCAGCCCCAGCATTTT. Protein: CASSFKGVWGQPQHF.

CDR3 nucleotides: TGTGCCTGGAGTGTAAACATAGGGAGCGGGGAGCTGTTTTTT. It encodes CAWSVNIGSGELFF. This chain joins TRBV30 and TRBJ2-2; the D gene is possibly TRBD2 (5 bases). CDR1 and CDR2 from the germline V gene are GTSNPN and SVGIG (reference sequence). The CDR3 length is 14 residues. Trimming cost V 0 bases and J 7 bases, with 12 bases left between them. Full variable domain (outside the CDR3, taken from reference TRBV30 and TRBJ2-2): SQTIHQWPATLVQPVGSPLSLECTVEGTSNPNLYWYRQAAGRGLQLLFYSVGIGQISSEVPQNLSASRPQDRQFILSSKKLLLSDSGFYLCAWSVNIGSGELFFGEGSRLTVL.

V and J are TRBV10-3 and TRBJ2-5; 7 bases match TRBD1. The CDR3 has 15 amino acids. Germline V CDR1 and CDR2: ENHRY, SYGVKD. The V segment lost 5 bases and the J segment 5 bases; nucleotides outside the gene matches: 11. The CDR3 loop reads CAISSRQGGMETQYF. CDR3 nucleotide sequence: TGTGCCATCAGTTCACGACAGGGTGGGATGGAGACCCAGTACTTC.

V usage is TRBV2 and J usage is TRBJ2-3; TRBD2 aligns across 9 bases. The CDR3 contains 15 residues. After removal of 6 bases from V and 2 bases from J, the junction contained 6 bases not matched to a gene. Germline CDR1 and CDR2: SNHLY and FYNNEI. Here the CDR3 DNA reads TGTGCCAGCAGGATTAGCGGGGGCAACACAGATACGCAGTATTTT. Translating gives CASRISGGNTDTQYF. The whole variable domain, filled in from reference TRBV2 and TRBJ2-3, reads EPEVTQTPSHQVTQMGQEVILRCVPISNHLYFYWYRQILGQKVEFLVSFYNNEISEKSEIFDDQFSVERPDGSNFTLKIRSTKLEDSAMYFCASRISGGNTDTQYFGPGTRLTVL.

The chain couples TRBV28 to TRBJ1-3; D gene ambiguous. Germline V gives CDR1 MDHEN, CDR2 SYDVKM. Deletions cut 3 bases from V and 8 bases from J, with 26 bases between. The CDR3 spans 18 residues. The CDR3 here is CASSLLFRDTYSEDTIYF. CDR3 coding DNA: TGTGCCAGCAGTTTGCTCTTCCGAGACACCTATTCGGAGGACACCATATATTTT.

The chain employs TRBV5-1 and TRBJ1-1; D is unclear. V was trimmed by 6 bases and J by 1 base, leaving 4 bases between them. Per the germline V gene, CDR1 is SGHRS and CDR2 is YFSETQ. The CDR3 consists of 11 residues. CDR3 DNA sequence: TGCGCCAGCATAGAGAACACTGAAGCTTTCTTT. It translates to CASIENTEAFF.

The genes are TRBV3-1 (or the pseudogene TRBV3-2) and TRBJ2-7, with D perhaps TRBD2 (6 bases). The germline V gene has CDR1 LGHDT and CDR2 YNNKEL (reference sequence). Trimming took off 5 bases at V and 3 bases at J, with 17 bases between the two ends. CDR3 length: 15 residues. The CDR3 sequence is CASSNSGGLRYEQYF. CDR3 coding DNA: TGTGCCAGCAGCAATAGTGGAGGGTTACGCTACGAGCAGTACTTC.

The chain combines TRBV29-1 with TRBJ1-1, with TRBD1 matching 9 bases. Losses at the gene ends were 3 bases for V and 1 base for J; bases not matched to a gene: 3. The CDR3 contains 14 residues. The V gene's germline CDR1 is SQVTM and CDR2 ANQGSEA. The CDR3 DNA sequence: TGCAGCGTTGACGGGACAGGGAGGAACACTGAAGCTTTCTTT. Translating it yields CSVDGTGRNTEAFF.

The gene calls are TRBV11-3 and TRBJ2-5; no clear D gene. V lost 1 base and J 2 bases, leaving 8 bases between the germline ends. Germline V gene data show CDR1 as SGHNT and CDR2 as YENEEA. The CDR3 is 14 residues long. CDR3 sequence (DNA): TGTGCCAGCAGCTTAGGTCCCGGGCAAGAGACCCAGTACTTC. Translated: CASSLGPGQETQYF.

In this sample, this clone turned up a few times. CDR3 amino acids: CASSDDTRNTGELFF. The CDR3 region has the DNA TGTGCCAGCAGTGACGATACTAGAAACACCGGGGAGCTGTTTTTT. The chain recombines TRBV6-4 with TRBJ2-2; D is perhaps TRBD2 (5 bases). This CDR3 region has 15 residues. The germline V gene has CDR1 MRHNA and CDR2 SNTAGT. V gave up 2 bases and J gave up 2 bases, with 9 bases separating them.

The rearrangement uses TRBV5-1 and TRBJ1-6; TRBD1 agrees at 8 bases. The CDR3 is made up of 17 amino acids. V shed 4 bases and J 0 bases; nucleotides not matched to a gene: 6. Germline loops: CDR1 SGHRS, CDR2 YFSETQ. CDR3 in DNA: TGCGCCAGCAGCCGGGGGGACAGGAGCTCCTATAATTCACCCCTCCACTTT. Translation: CASSRGDRSSYNSPLHF.

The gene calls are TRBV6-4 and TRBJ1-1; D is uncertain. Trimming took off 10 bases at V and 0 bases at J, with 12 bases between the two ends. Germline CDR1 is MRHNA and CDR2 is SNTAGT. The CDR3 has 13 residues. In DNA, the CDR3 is TGTGCCACCCATCAGGTCATGAACACTGAAGCTTTCTTT. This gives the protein CATHQVMNTEAFF.